This record looks at one TCR beta chain sequence and its context. Authors' processing steps: Amplification with reference gene primers provided the estimates of nucleated cell counts. Data came from immunoSEQ multiplex PCR; TCRdb stores just in-frame clones and leaves some out. Clonal size and the V and J genes are those of that table, whereas D and trimming came from the DNA. The data contain around 97,000 clones, roughly 84% of them singletons. These data belong to a study of blood T cell repertoires in COVID-19. Study information: Acute and convalescent COVID-19 specimens originated in the United States, Italy and Spain. PBMCs, B-cell-depleted T cells, or T cells were the source of the cDNA or gDNA that made up the material.

Looked up from germline, CDR1 is SGHRS and CDR2 is YFSETQ. There are 15 residues in the CDR3. With 0 bases removed from V and 2 bases from J, the gap between germline ends came to 11 bases. This sequence was found in a human donor in a cohort sampled during active COVID-19. The sequenced sample consisted of peripheral blood. This rearrangement joins TRBV5-1 to TRBJ2-5, with D possibly being TRBD2 (6 bases). The CDR3 DNA follows: TGCGCCAGCAGCTTGGATCCGGGAGCACAAGAGACCCAGTACTTC. Translating gives CASSLDPGAQETQYF.